This TCR beta chain came from a study of shared clonotypes between healthy human individuals. Terminally differentiated effector memory CD45RA+ cells were left out of the naive CD8 fraction, which was CD45RO-negative and positively selected for CCR7. This table comes from immunoSEQ multiplex PCR, and its TCRdb copy is limited to in-frame clones, with some not included. The table lists 1.5 million to 2.5 million clones, roughly 94% of them singletons. This sequence was found in a man between 18 and 29 years old in good health. The sequencing input was naive CD8+ T cells sorted from blood.

The CDR3 loop reads CASSLSGPLGEKLFF. In DNA, the CDR3 is TGTGCCAGCAGTTTATCGGGCCCCTTGGGAGAAAAACTGTTTTTT. The gene calls are TRBV27 and TRBJ1-4; no clear D gene. V gave up 0 bases and J gave up 8 bases, with 13 bases separating them. Per the germline V gene, CDR1 is MNHEY and CDR2 is SMNVEV (reference sequence). The CDR3 is made up of 15 amino acids.